The clone carrying this T cell receptor beta chain was observed a few times. The antigen remains undetermined. The data were taken from a study of beta chain features in type 1 diabetes. Broader study findings: Shorter templates may be favored by PCR, equally so in patients and controls. Using cDNA template may skew counts toward highly expressing activated cells.

Reverse transcription of all isolated RNA meant that expressed TCRB transcripts were sequenced. Generated by immunoSEQ multiplex PCR, the TCRdb table keeps only in-frame clones and is missing some. Here the sample spans 300,000 to 450,000 clones, approximately 12% being singletons. The authors took one heparinised blood draw, averaging approximately 110 mL, from each donor. The V and J ends lost 10 bases and 0 bases, in that order; junction bases with no gene match: 1. The germline V gene has CDR1 MNHNS and CDR2 SASEGT. The CDR3 spans 13 residues. The sequence came from a man younger than 35 in good health. Input material: naive CD4+ T cells from blood. J is TRBJ2-2 and V is TRBV6-1; 8 positions match TRBD2. CDR3 residues: CATGGPNTGELFF. The CDR3 DNA follows: TGTGCCACGGGGGGGCCGAACACCGGGGAGCTGTTTTTT.